This T cell receptor beta chain emerged from a study of blood T cell repertoires in COVID-19. Clones were sequenced by immunoSEQ multiplex PCR, and TCRdb holds only the in-frame ones, with some missing. This sample carries around 140,000 clones, about 90% of them seen once, and the ten largest clones take about 10%. This receptor was identified in a man in his fifties or sixties with active or convalescent COVID-19. Specimen: peripheral blood.

This chain's CDR3 is CASTRTGGNEQFF. CDR3 sequence (DNA): TGTGCCAGCACCAGGACAGGGGGAAATGAGCAGTTCTTC. V usage is TRBV2 and J usage is TRBJ2-1; 10 bases are a match to TRBD1. Germline CDR1 reads SNHLY; CDR2 reads FYNNEI. This CDR3 has 13 residues. The junction had 4 bases not matched to a gene; V was cut back by 7 bases and J by 7 bases.